These 17 T cell receptor beta chains share one sample of origin, sequenced in a study of T cell responses to AZD1222 COVID-19 vaccine. Libraries were prepared by immunoSEQ multiplex PCR; TCRdb keeps only in-frame clonotypes and omits some of them. The sample carries about 160,000 clones, more than 80% recorded once. The sequencing used peripheral blood, collected on day 0 of AZD1222 vaccination. The receptors stem from an adult in good health.

V and J are TRBV11-3 and TRBJ2-2, with a possible D match to TRBD2 (5 bases). Per the germline V gene, CDR1 is SGHNT and CDR2 is YENEEA. The CDR3 contains 16 residues. Trimming took off 3 bases at V and 3 bases at J, with 14 bases between the two ends. CDR3 sequence: CASSFSGSGDTGELFF. The CDR3 DNA reads TGTGCCAGCAGCTTTTCCGGGTCCGGGGACACCGGGGAGCTGTTTTTT.

The chain carries TRBV9 and TRBJ1-2; D ambiguous. The CDR3 loop spans 14 amino acids. The germline CDR1 and CDR2 sequences are SGDLS and YYNGEE. V shed 1 base and J shed 2 bases, with 9 bases lying between them. For the CDR3, the DNA is TGTGCCAGCAGCGTATCGCGGGAGAACTATGGCTACACCTTC. Its protein product is CASSVSRENYGYTF. Filled out from reference TRBV9 and TRBJ1-2, the complete variable domain reads DSGVTQTPKHLITATGQRVTLRCSPRSGDLSVYWYQQSLDQGLQFLIQYYNGEERAKGNILERFSAQQFPDLHSELNLSSLELGDSALYFCASSVSRENYGYTFGSGTRLTVV.

The sample holds one count of this clone. The J gene is TRBJ1-2, the V gene TRBV15; D gene uncertain. V was trimmed by 8 bases and J by 1 base, leaving 11 bases between them. The CDR3 spans 13 residues. The germline gives CDR1 LNHNV, CDR2 YYDKDF (reference sequence). The DNA for the CDR3 is TGTGCCACCGGGGAAGTCAGTAACTATGGCTACACCTTC. It codes for CATGEVSNYGYTF. The complete variable domain, with remaining parts taken from reference TRBV15 and TRBJ1-2, reads DAMVIQNPRYQVTQFGKPVTLSCSQTLNHNVMYWYQQKSSQAPKLLFHYYDKDFNNEADTPDNFQSRRPNTSFCFLDIRSPGLGDTAMYLCATGEVSNYGYTFGSGTRLTVV.

The gene calls are TRBV27 and TRBJ2-3; TRBD2 matches 9 bases. V dropped 6 bases and J dropped 1; count of bases not matched to a gene: 17. The germline CDR1 and CDR2 sequences are MNHEY and SMNVEV (reference sequence). The CDR3 extends over 19 amino acids. DNA of the CDR3: TGTGCCAGCAGGCCGTGGCGCCTAGCGGGGAGTTGGGGCACAGATACGCAGTATTTT. It codes for CASRPWRLAGSWGTDTQYF.

The chain couples TRBV11-1 to TRBJ2-7; the D gene could be TRBD1 or TRBD2 (5 bases each). The germline CDR1 and CDR2 sequences are SGHAT and FQDESV (reference sequence). The ends were cut back, 3 bases at V and 3 bases at J, with 12 bases in the middle. This CDR3 contains 14 residues. Here the CDR3 reads CASSLGRAGYEQYF. As DNA, the CDR3 is TGTGCCAGCAGCTTGGGGCGGGCGGGCTACGAGCAGTACTTC.

The V and J genes are TRBV5-6 and TRBJ1-1; no reliable D call. The CDR3 sequence is 13 residues long. Trimming left V 0 bases short and J 6 bases short, with 9 bases between. Per the germline V gene, CDR1 is SGHDT and CDR2 is YYEEEE. The CDR3 protein is CASSLGARAEAFF. CDR3 DNA sequence: TGTGCCAGCAGCTTGGGGGCTAGGGCTGAAGCTTTCTTT.

The count of this clone is one. The chain joins TRBV6-5 to TRBJ1-4; no clear D gene. CDR3 length equals 15 residues. Germline-derived CDR1 and CDR2 are MNHEY and SVGAGI. V was pared by 0 bases and J by 2 bases, with 7 bases between. CDR3 protein: CASSYSAGTNEKLFF. DNA of the CDR3: TGTGCCAGCAGTTACTCGGCTGGTACTAATGAAAAACTGTTTTTT.

This clone was detected once. The chain has TRBV27 and TRBJ1-1; TRBD1 matches at 10 bases. Germline loops: CDR1 MNHEY, CDR2 SMNVEV (reference sequence). V lost 4 bases, J lost 6 bases, and 11 bases stayed unmatched. CDR3 size: 16 residues. The CDR3 nucleotides are TGTGCCAGCAGTTCTAGCTTCCGGGACAGGGGTGCTGAAGCTTTCTTT. This sequence encodes CASSSSFRDRGAEAFF.

The rearrangement joins TRBV5-6 to TRBJ2-5; 9 positions match TRBD1. The CDR3 is made up of 13 amino acids. The V gene's germline CDR1 is SGHDT and CDR2 YYEEEE. V lost 3 bases to trimming and J lost 4 bases; unmatched junction nucleotides: 1. CDR3 sequence reads: CASSWTGVETQYF. The CDR3 DNA reads as TGTGCCAGCAGCTGGACAGGGGTAGAGACCCAGTACTTC.

The rearrangement links TRBV6-5 to TRBJ2-1, with 8 positions matching TRBD2. The CDR3 covers 13 residues. Germline CDR1 and CDR2: MNHEY and SVGAGI. The V segment lost 5 bases and the J segment 5 bases; nucleotides outside the gene matches: 2. The CDR3 nucleotides read TGTGCCAGCAGTCAGCGGGGGCACAATGAGCAGTTCTTC. As protein: CASSQRGHNEQFF.

This chain joins TRBV7-9 and TRBJ2-1, with TRBD2 matching 10 bases. J gave up 5 bases and V 3 bases, and 7 bases lay outside the gene matches. From germline, CDR1 is SEHNR and CDR2 FQNEAQ (reference sequence). The CDR3 length is 16 residues. This CDR3 reads CASSFGASGGNNEQFF. The CDR3 coding sequence is TGTGCCAGCAGCTTTGGGGCTAGCGGGGGAAACAATGAGCAGTTCTTC.

The V call is TRBV3-1 (or the pseudogene TRBV3-2), the J call TRBJ1-2, with no clear D. This CDR3 comprises 14 residues. Between the trimmed V and J ends, which lost 0 bases and 6 bases, there was a span of 11 bases. CDR1 and CDR2 from the germline V gene are LGHDT and YNNKEL (reference sequence). CDR3 DNA sequence: TGTGCCAGCAGCCAAGATGCAACGGGGAATGGCTACACCTTC. Translating gives CASSQDATGNGYTF.

The chain links TRBV25-1 to TRBJ1-2; D perhaps matches TRBD1 (5 bases). The CDR3 is made up of 13 amino acids. The germline V gene encodes CDR1 MGHDK and CDR2 SYGVNS. V lost 3 bases and J lost 5, with 10 bases in between. The chain's CDR3 is CASSDLGPYGYTF. The CDR3 DNA sequence: TGTGCCAGCAGTGACCTGGGGCCTTATGGCTACACCTTC.

This sequence joins TRBV7-2 and TRBJ1-2; no reliable D call. The CDR3 runs to 14 residues. Germline V gene lookup returns CDR1 SGHTA and CDR2 FQGNSA. V dropped 3 bases and J dropped 3 bases, with 11 bases sitting between them. CDR3 region: CASSFPSGYYGYTF. The CDR3 DNA follows: TGTGCCAGCAGCTTTCCATCGGGGTACTATGGCTACACCTTC.

The chain combines TRBV27 with TRBJ1-6, with D maybe TRBD1 (5 bases). V was clipped by 2 bases and J by 10 bases, with 15 bases between them. This CDR3 is 15 amino acids long. Germline CDR1 and CDR2: MNHEY and SMNVEV (reference sequence). The CDR3 bases are TGTGCCAGCAGTTTACCCGGGGGGACCAGCTCACCCCTCCACTTT. Translated: CASSLPGGTSSPLHF.

A few counts support this clone. The chain is built from TRBV28 and TRBJ2-7; 10 positions agree with TRBD1. This CDR3 region has 14 residues. Germline lookup yields CDR1 MDHEN and CDR2 SYDVKM. V lost 6 bases and J lost 3; bases outside the gene matches: 5. This CDR3 reads CASSSGTGVYEQYF. The DNA of the CDR3 is TGTGCCAGCAGCTCCGGGACAGGGGTCTACGAGCAGTACTTC.

The chain couples TRBV11-1 to TRBJ1-5; D gene unclear. CDR1 is SGHAT and CDR2 is FQDESV in the germline V gene (reference sequence). Trimming cost V 5 bases and J 6 bases, with 11 bases left between them. The CDR3 length is 13 residues. The CDR3 loop is CASSEEEGQPQHF. CDR3 in DNA: TGTGCCAGCAGCGAAGAGGAAGGTCAGCCCCAGCATTTT.